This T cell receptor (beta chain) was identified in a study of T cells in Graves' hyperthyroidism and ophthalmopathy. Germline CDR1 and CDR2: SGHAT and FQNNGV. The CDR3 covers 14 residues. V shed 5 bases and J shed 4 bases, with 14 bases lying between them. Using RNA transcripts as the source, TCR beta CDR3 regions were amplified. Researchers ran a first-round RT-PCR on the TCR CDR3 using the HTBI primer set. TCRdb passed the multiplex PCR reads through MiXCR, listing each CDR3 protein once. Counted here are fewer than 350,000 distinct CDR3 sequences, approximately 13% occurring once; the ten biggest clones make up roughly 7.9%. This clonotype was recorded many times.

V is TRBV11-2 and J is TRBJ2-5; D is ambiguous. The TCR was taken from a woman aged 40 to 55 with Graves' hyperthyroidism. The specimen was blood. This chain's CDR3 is CASSHGRMPETQYF. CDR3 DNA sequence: TGTGCCAGCAGCCACGGACGGATGCCAGAGACCCAGTACTTC.